The next 13 T cell receptor beta chains were all read from a single sample in a study of blood T cells in healthy people across ages. The use of a sample-barcoded 5' primer and a J-beta primer mix characterized a second PCR of roughly 6 to 12 cycles. TCRdb fed the 5' RACE reads into MiXCR, producing one record per CDR3 protein. The sample has about 800,000 distinct CDR3 sequences, 20% to 25% seen once. This sample was also put to use in a study of T cells of mothers and their children.

Sequencing was performed on blood. Source of these receptors: a boy younger than 18 in good health.

There are many counts of this clonotype. The chain is built from TRBV7-2 and TRBJ2-5, with D perhaps matching TRBD2 (6 bases). CDR1 and CDR2 (germline): SGHTA, FQGNSA. The CDR3 is 12 amino acids. V gave up 2 bases and J gave up 5 bases, with 6 bases separating them. The CDR3 here is CASSLSGETQYF. CDR3 nucleotides: TGTGCCAGCAGCTTAAGCGGGGAGACCCAGTACTTC.

This clonotype has a count of ten or more. This rearrangement joins TRBV20-1 to TRBJ2-1, with no clear D. The germline CDR1 and CDR2 sequences are DFQATT and SNEGSKA (reference sequence). The CDR3 sequence is 16 residues long. The ends were cut back, 1 base at V and 0 bases at J, with 13 bases in the middle. The CDR3 protein is CSARVRAESSYNEQFF. In DNA form, the CDR3 reads TGCAGTGCTAGAGTAAGGGCGGAGAGCTCCTACAATGAGCAGTTCTTC.

This clonotype occurred a few times. The chain has TRBV5-1 and TRBJ2-7; tentatively, D is TRBD2 (5 bases). This CDR3 comprises 14 residues. V was clipped by 1 base and J by 7 bases, with 15 bases between them. Germline CDR1 reads SGHRS; CDR2 reads YFSETQ. CDR3 sequence: CASSLIPPEREQYF. The DNA for the CDR3 is TGCGCCAGCAGCTTGATTCCCCCGGAGCGGGAGCAGTACTTC.

Only a few counts were recorded for this clonotype. This chain connects TRBV28 to TRBJ1-4; no firm D call. V was clipped by 6 bases and J by 7 bases, with 12 bases between them. CDR1 and CDR2 (germline): MDHEN, SYDVKM. CDR3 length: 13 amino acids. The CDR3 nucleotides read TGTGCCAGCAGCTCACCGGCCGGTGAAAAACTGTTTTTT. Translation gives CASSSPAGEKLFF.

The chain couples TRBV20-1 to TRBJ2-1, with a possible D match to TRBD1 (5 bases). The V gene's germline CDR1 is DFQATT and CDR2 SNEGSKA (reference sequence). CDR3 length: 14 residues. Trimming shortened V by 5 bases and J by 5 bases, and 16 bases separated the two germline ends. The CDR3 coding sequence is TGCAGTGCTGGCAGGGTGCTATCCGACAATGAGCAGTTCTTC. It translates to CSAGRVLSDNEQFF.

This clonotype was detected only a few times. The germline gene is not matched at one end of the junction; a read error may be the cause. The chain has TRBV7-9 and TRBJ2-7; 9 bases are a match to TRBD2. This CDR3 spans 14 amino acids. Germline CDR1 and CDR2: SEHNR and FQNEAQ (reference sequence). The CDR3, as DNA: TGTGCCAACAGCGGGGGGACAGCGGTGTACGAGCAGTACTTC. This codes for CANSGGTAVYEQYF.

Regarding this clonotype: One end of the junction is discordant with germline, which a read error may explain. The rearrangement uses TRBV29-1 and TRBJ1-1; 7 nucleotides match TRBD1. CDR1 SQVTM and CDR2 ANQGSEA come from the germline V gene. This CDR3 region has 12 residues. The CDR3 region has the DNA TGTAGCGTTTCAGGGGGTAACACTGAAGCTTTCTTT. Its protein product is CSVSGGNTEAFF.

In this sample, this clonotype turned up a few times. V gene TRBV2 combines with J gene TRBJ2-1; D possibly corresponds to TRBD2 (6 bases). V was pared by 6 bases and J by 10 bases, with 16 bases between. The CDR3 is 13 residues long. From germline, CDR1 is SNHLY and CDR2 FYNNEI. The DNA of the CDR3 is TGTGCCAGCAGAGCCCCCGGGGGAGCAGAGCAGTTCTTC. Translated, it gives CASRAPGGAEQFF. The complete variable domain, with remaining parts taken from reference TRBV2 and TRBJ2-1, reads EPEVTQTPSHQVTQMGQEVILRCVPISNHLYFYWYRQILGQKVEFLVSFYNNEISEKSEIFDDQFSVERPDGSNFTLKIRSTKLEDSAMYFCASRAPGGAEQFFGPGTRLTVL.

This clonotype was observed a few times. The CDR3 region is CASTLAQETQYF. In DNA, the CDR3 is TGTGCCAGCACCCTCGCCCAAGAGACCCAGTACTTC. The chain joins TRBV7-9 to TRBJ2-5; D unresolved. Germline V lookup: CDR1 SEHNR, CDR2 FQNEAQ (reference sequence). The CDR3 sequence is 12 residues long. Trimming left V 7 bases short and J 1 base short, with 7 bases between.

This clonotype has a handful of counts. The junction differs from germline at one of its ends, possibly a read error. The J gene is TRBJ2-1, the V gene TRBV7-2; D ambiguous. The CDR3 extends over 13 amino acids. The V gene's germline CDR1 is SGHTA and CDR2 FQGNSA. CDR3 DNA: TGTGCCAGCAGCTCCAACAACTACGATGAGCAGTTCTTC. It yields the protein CASSSNNYDEQFF.

The gene calls are TRBV9 and TRBJ1-1; D is perhaps TRBD1 (5 bases). CDR1 SGDLS and CDR2 YYNGEE come from the germline V gene. V was cut by 6 bases and J by 1 base, with 16 bases left in between. The CDR3 contains 15 residues. CDR3 bases: TGTGCCAGCAACCCCGCTGGGACGGAGAACACTGAAGCTTTCTTT. Translating it yields CASNPAGTENTEAFF.

This clonotype turned up a few times. The chain is built from TRBV7-2 and TRBJ2-5; maybe TRBD2 (6 bases). The DNA end is more similar to TRBJ2-1, so the J call may be wrong. This CDR3 is built from 12 residues. Germline assignment: CDR1 SGHTA and CDR2 FQGNSA. The CDR3 loop is CASSRGWDEQFF. For the CDR3, the DNA is TGTGCCAGCAGCCGGGGGTGGGATGAGCAGTTCTTC.

V usage is TRBV28 and J usage is TRBJ2-1; D not certain. Trimming stripped 7 bases from V and 6 bases from J, with 22 bases between. There are 16 residues in the CDR3. Germline-derived CDR1 and CDR2 are MDHEN and SYDVKM. The CDR3 nucleotides read TGTGCCAGCATGGCCAAGACAAGGCTATTGGGCAATGAGCAGTTCTTC. It is translated as CASMAKTRLLGNEQFF.